This entry lists 19 T cell receptor beta chains sequenced from one sample in a study of beta chain features in type 1 diabetes. Since all of the isolated RNA was reverse transcribed, expressed TCRB transcripts were what got sequenced. Data came from immunoSEQ multiplex PCR; TCRdb stores just in-frame clones and leaves some out. The profile shows some 900,000 clones, roughly a sixth of them singletons. Input material: naive CD4+ T cells from blood. These receptors all stem from a woman aged 18-30 years in good health.

The chain is built from TRBV7-2 and TRBJ2-1; TRBD2 might be the D (7 bases). The V and J ends lost 5 bases and 7 bases respectively, with 15 bases between them. CDR1 is SGHTA, CDR2 FQGNSA, per germline. The CDR3 totals 14 residues. The CDR3 loop is CASSAWGGVNEQFF. CDR3 DNA sequence: TGTGCCAGCAGCGCGTGGGGGGGCGTAAATGAGCAGTTCTTC.

This chain links TRBV28 with TRBJ2-7; D gene unclear. This CDR3 comprises 12 residues. V was pared by 4 bases and J by 3 bases, with 7 bases between. Germline lookup yields CDR1 MDHEN and CDR2 SYDVKM. DNA for the CDR3: TGTGCCAGCAGTTCTGCCAGCTACGAGCAGTACTTC. This codes for CASSSASYEQYF.

This chain's CDR3 is CASSPRQTETQYF. The CDR3 nucleotides read TGTGCCAGCTCACCAAGGCAAACAGAGACCCAGTACTTC. V gene TRBV18 combines with J gene TRBJ2-5, with D unresolved. The germline CDR1 and CDR2 sequences are KGHSH and LQKENI. The CDR3 is 13 amino acids. Trimming took 2 bases from V and 4 from J, leaving 8 bases between them. The full variable domain, completed using reference TRBV18 and TRBJ2-5, is NAGVMQNPRHLVRRRGQEARLRCSPMKGHSHVYWYRQLPEEGLKFMVYLQKENIIDESGMPKERFSAEFPKEGPSILRIQQVVRGDSAAYFCASSPRQTETQYFGPGTRLLVL.

The chain uses TRBV9 and TRBJ1-1; no clear D. V was trimmed by 5 bases and J by 5 bases, leaving 28 bases between them. The CDR3 is 18 residues long. CDR1 and CDR2 from the germline V gene are SGDLS and YYNGEE. CDR3 DNA sequence: TGTGCCAGCAGACAGCTCCCGGCTGCGACCCACCCGAATACTGAAGCTTTCTTT. It is translated as CASRQLPAATHPNTEAFF.

This clone was detected only a few times. The chain is built from TRBV19 and TRBJ1-4; D is perhaps TRBD1 (5 bases). The V and J ends lost 5 bases and 0 bases respectively, with 7 bases between them. The length of the CDR3 is 14 residues. Per the germline V gene, CDR1 is LNHDA and CDR2 is SQIVND (reference sequence). The chain's CDR3 is CASSRTPTNEKLFF. Here the CDR3 DNA reads TGTGCCAGTAGTCGGACACCAACTAATGAAAAACTGTTTTTT.

In this sample, this clone turned up a few times. Other DNA sequences in this specimen translate into the identical CDR3. This chain joins TRBV18 and TRBJ2-6, with a possible D match to TRBD2 (6 bases). This CDR3 is 16 amino acids long. In germline, CDR1 is KGHSH, CDR2 LQKENI. Trimming cost V 3 bases and J 1 base, with 10 bases left between them. The CDR3 nucleotides are TGTGCCAGCTCACCGGGAGGCGCGTCTGGGGCCAACGTCCTGACTTTC. Protein: CASSPGGASGANVLTF.

This clone was picked up a small number of times. V and J are TRBV9 and TRBJ2-1; no firm D call. Per germline, CDR1 SGDLS and CDR2 YYNGEE. The CDR3 is 15 residues long. Trimming shortened V by 3 bases and J by 0 bases, and 10 bases separated the two germline ends. This CDR3 reads CASSEGLNSYNEQFF. CDR3 nucleotides: TGTGCCAGCAGCGAGGGATTAAACTCCTACAATGAGCAGTTCTTC. The whole variable domain, remainder taken from reference TRBV9 and TRBJ2-1, is DSGVTQTPKHLITATGQRVTLRCSPRSGDLSVYWYQQSLDQGLQFLIQYYNGEERAKGNILERFSAQQFPDLHSELNLSSLELGDSALYFCASSEGLNSYNEQFFGPGTRLTVL.

This clone has just a few counts. CDR3 sequence (DNA): TGTGCCACCAGCAGAGATAGTCAAGCGGGTTCCTACGAGCAGTACTTC. This translates into CATSRDSQAGSYEQYF. The chain recombines TRBV15 with TRBJ2-7; possible D gene TRBD2, 6 bases. The CDR3 is 16 residues long. Germline CDR1 is LNHNV and CDR2 is YYDKDF (reference sequence). V was clipped by 0 bases and J by 1 base, with 13 bases between them.

The J gene is TRBJ2-5, the V gene TRBV7-2; D gene ambiguous. V was pared by 1 base and J by 7 bases, with 13 bases between. Germline V CDR1 and CDR2: SGHTA, FQGNSA. The CDR3 spans 14 residues. The CDR3 region has the DNA TGTGCCAGCAGCTTAGGGTGGAGAGCTGGGACCCAGTACTTC. Its translation is CASSLGWRAGTQYF.

This clone occurred a few times. The J gene is TRBJ2-3, the V gene TRBV18; TRBD1 matches 7 bases. The V and J ends lost 5 bases and 6 bases, in that order; junction bases with no gene match: 11. Germline values: CDR1 KGHSH, CDR2 LQKENI. The CDR3 loop spans 15 amino acids. CDR3 sequence: CASSSAGTAQDTQYF. CDR3 DNA: TGTGCCAGCTCATCAGCCGGGACAGCTCAGGATACGCAGTATTTT. The full variable domain, its missing parts supplied by reference TRBV18 and TRBJ2-3, is NAGVMQNPRHLVRRRGQEARLRCSPMKGHSHVYWYRQLPEEGLKFMVYLQKENIIDESGMPKERFSAEFPKEGPSILRIQQVVRGDSAAYFCASSSAGTAQDTQYFGPGTRLTVL.

The genes are TRBV20-1 and TRBJ2-5; TRBD1 is a possible D gene (6 bases). This CDR3 is 11 amino acids long. Germline V CDR1 and CDR2: DFQATT, SNEGSKA (reference sequence). V was pared by 8 bases and J by 4 bases, with 11 bases between. CDR3 amino acids: CSSRGSETQYF. The CDR3 DNA reads as TGCAGTTCCAGGGGTTCAGAGACCCAGTACTTC.

V usage is TRBV5-1 and J usage is TRBJ2-2; TRBD1 aligns across 8 bases. CDR1 is SGHRS and CDR2 is YFSETQ in the germline V gene. V was clipped by 4 bases and J by 2 bases; unmatched bases: 7. This CDR3 region has 16 residues. The CDR3 bases are TGCGCCAGCAGCACAATCGGACAGGGAAACACCGGGGAGCTGTTTTTT. Encoded protein: CASSTIGQGNTGELFF.

The gene calls are TRBV7-2 and TRBJ2-1, with TRBD2 matching over 10 bases. V dropped 2 bases and J dropped 8; count of bases not matched to a gene: 6. Germline V gene lookup returns CDR1 SGHTA and CDR2 FQGNSA. The CDR3 covers 15 residues. CDR3 in DNA: TGTGCCAGCAGCTTAATCAGCGGGAGGGCCGATGAGCAGTTCTTC. Its translation: CASSLISGRADEQFF. Filled out from reference TRBV7-2 and TRBJ2-1, the complete variable domain reads GAGVSQSPSNKVTEKGKDVELRCDPISGHTALYWYRQSLGQGLEFLIYFQGNSAPDKSGLPSDRFSAERTGGSVSTLTIQRTQQEDSAVYLCASSLISGRADEQFFGPGTRLTVL.

This clone was detected a few times. The chain uses TRBV29-1 and TRBJ2-5; perhaps TRBD1 as D (6 bases). Judging by the DNA end, TRBJ2-7 fits better; the J call may be wrong. There are 13 residues in the CDR3. Germline-derived CDR1 and CDR2 are SQVTM and ANQGSEA. The CDR3 region is CSVGRDRSYEQYF. CDR3 in DNA: TGCAGCGTTGGTCGCGACAGGAGCTACGAGCAGTACTTC.

This clone appeared a few times. V usage is TRBV4-2 and J usage is TRBJ1-2, with D unclear. The CDR3 has 11 amino acids. Trimming cost V 8 bases and J 1 base, with 5 bases left between them. The V gene's germline CDR1 is LGHNA and CDR2 YNFKEQ. CDR3 region: CASGINYGYTF. The CDR3 DNA sequence: TGTGCCAGCGGAATTAACTATGGCTACACCTTC.

This sequence joins TRBV28 and TRBJ2-7; 9 bases line up with TRBD2. The CDR3 contains 13 residues. Looked up from germline, CDR1 is MDHEN and CDR2 is SYDVKM. J gave up 5 bases and V 11 bases, and 10 bases lay outside the gene matches. The CDR3: CAVGREGHNEQYF. CDR3 nucleotide sequence: TGTGCCGTGGGGCGGGAGGGCCACAACGAGCAGTACTTC.

CDR3 DNA: TGTGCCAGGGGGGCAGGGGAGGTCGGGCAGTACTTC. Protein product: CARGAGEVGQYF. This chain connects TRBV28 to TRBJ2-7; D assignment may be TRBD1 or TRBD2 (6 bases each). The germline CDR1 and CDR2 sequences are MDHEN and SYDVKM. Trimming stripped 9 bases from V and 9 bases from J, with 18 bases between. CDR3 size: 12 residues.

The J gene is TRBJ2-1, the V gene TRBV28; 13 nucleotides match TRBD2. The germline gives CDR1 MDHEN, CDR2 SYDVKM. This CDR3 has 15 amino acids. The V segment lost 6 bases and the J segment 7 bases; nucleotides outside the gene matches: 6. The CDR3 region is CASSRTSGSWNEQFF. For the CDR3, the DNA is TGTGCCAGCAGCAGGACTAGCGGGAGCTGGAATGAGCAGTTCTTC.

The chain employs TRBV9 and TRBJ2-3; D is possibly TRBD1 (5 bases). CDR3 length: 17 amino acids. Trimming cost V 0 bases and J 2 bases, with 16 bases left between them. CDR1 and CDR2 (germline): SGDLS, YYNGEE. The CDR3: CASSVVGLRHNTDTQYF. CDR3 bases: TGTGCCAGCAGCGTAGTGGGGCTACGCCATAACACAGATACGCAGTATTTT.